The clone carrying this T cell receptor beta chain was seen a single time. What it recognizes is unknown. This record belongs to a study of siplizumab effects on memory and regulatory T cells. This CDR3 has 15 amino acids. Between the trimmed V and J ends, which lost 5 bases and 0 bases, there was a span of 13 bases. The germline gives CDR1 SEHNR, CDR2 FQNEAQ (reference sequence). Study-level findings and limits: Of the alloreactive clones, only a minor fraction mapped to unstimulated subsets. No functional test confirmed suppression by proliferating siplizumab-culture Tregs. Memory T cells appeared less diverse than naive cells, which seemed to contribute substantially to alloresponse.

Sequencing was performed with immunoSEQ multiplex PCR; in TCRdb, only in-frame clones are kept and a portion is missing. The sample has 110,000 or so clones, roughly 94% seen once. The sequenced sample was Tregs sorted from blood. The receptor was isolated from a human donor in good health. The V call is TRBV7-9, the J call TRBJ1-2; maybe TRBD1 (6 bases). The CDR3: CASSPPGHPNYGYTF. The CDR3 coding sequence is TGTGCCAGCAGCCCTCCGGGACACCCTAACTATGGCTACACCTTC.